This T cell receptor beta chain comes out of a study of blood T cell repertoires in COVID-19. Clones were sequenced by immunoSEQ multiplex PCR, and TCRdb holds only the in-frame ones, with some missing. The sample yields over 150,000 clones, roughly 83% seen once. The junction had 5 bases not matched to a gene; V was cut back by 1 base and J by 3 bases. Germline V gene sequence: CDR1 SQVTM, CDR2 ANQGSEA. The CDR3 is 15 amino acids. This TCR derives from a woman in her sixties or seventies with acute or convalescent COVID-19. This chain links TRBV29-1 with TRBJ1-2, with 10 bases identical to TRBD1. Sequencing was done on a sample of peripheral blood. CDR3 nucleotide sequence: TGCAGCGTTGAAGCATATGGGACAGGGGACTATGGCTACACCTTC. This encodes CSVEAYGTGDYGYTF.